This T cell receptor (beta chain) was found in a study of control samples from healthy donors and cancer patients. This table comes from immunoSEQ multiplex PCR, and its TCRdb copy is limited to in-frame clones, with some not included. The data show some 120,000 clones, 85% to 90% seen once. V lost 5 bases to trimming and J lost 4 bases, with 11 bases between them. The CDR3 consists of 12 residues. Germline V gene sequence: CDR1 SQVTM, CDR2 ANQGSEA. This chain joins TRBV29-1 and TRBJ1-1; no clear D. Specimen: blood. The sequence came from a woman aged 70-85 years in good health. The CDR3 DNA sequence: TGCAGCGTTAGTGGGGTTTCCACTGAAGCTTTCTTT. Protein sequence: CSVSGVSTEAFF.